This entry lists 30 T cell receptor beta chains sequenced from one sample in a study of blood T cell repertoires in COVID-19. Sequencing was performed with immunoSEQ multiplex PCR; in TCRdb, only in-frame clones are kept and a portion is missing. The table shows approximately 150,000 clones, with about four fifths occurring only once. The sequencing sample was made of peripheral blood. Receptors originate from a woman in her sixties or seventies with COVID-19, enrolled during active disease.

This sequence joins TRBV7-2 and TRBJ1-1; D perhaps matches TRBD1 (5 bases). V was trimmed by 5 bases and J by 8 bases, leaving 12 bases between them. Germline values: CDR1 SGHTA, CDR2 FQGNSA. The CDR3 runs to 12 residues. In DNA form, the CDR3 reads TGTGCCAGCAGCCCTCGGGCAGGGGAAGCTTTCTTT. Translated: CASSPRAGEAFF.

The chain has TRBV7-2 and TRBJ2-7, with 9 bases fitting TRBD2. This CDR3 region has 15 residues. The V segment lost 5 bases and the J segment 1 base; nucleotides outside the gene matches: 6. From germline, CDR1 is SGHTA and CDR2 FQGNSA. The CDR3 DNA is TGTGCCAGCAGCACCGCTAGCGGGGAATCCTACGAGCAGTACTTC. Its translation is CASSTASGESYEQYF.

In this sample, this clone turned up once. The chain uses TRBV9 and TRBJ2-3; weak D call: TRBD1 (5 bases). This CDR3 has 14 amino acids. Germline lookup yields CDR1 SGDLS and CDR2 YYNGEE. Trimming removed 2 bases from V and 4 bases from J, with 11 bases in between. The CDR3 DNA is TGTGCCAGCAGCGTTCTCTGGGGCTCAGATACGCAGTATTTT. This gives the protein CASSVLWGSDTQYF. Together with reference TRBV9 and TRBJ2-3, the CDR3 gives the full variable domain: DSGVTQTPKHLITATGQRVTLRCSPRSGDLSVYWYQQSLDQGLQFLIQYYNGEERAKGNILERFSAQQFPDLHSELNLSSLELGDSALYFCASSVLWGSDTQYFGPGTRLTVL.

The chain couples TRBV5-1 to TRBJ2-3, with TRBD2 matching over 14 bases. The CDR3 is 18 amino acids. V gave up 0 bases and J gave up 1 base; unmatched junction bases: 4. Germline values: CDR1 SGHRS, CDR2 YFSETQ. Written as DNA, the CDR3 is TGCGCCAGCAGCTTGGGACTAGCGGGGGGGCCCGGCACAGATACGCAGTATTTT. Protein sequence: CASSLGLAGGPGTDTQYF.

This clone was recorded a few times. The V and J genes are TRBV5-5 and TRBJ2-5; no reliable D call. The CDR3 is 16 residues long. Germline CDR1 and CDR2: SGHKS and YYEKEE (reference sequence). The V end lost 0 bases, the J end lost 2 bases, and 14 bases lay between the germline ends. CDR3 coding DNA: TGTGCCAGCAGCTTGGATCGTGGGCGCTGGCAAGAGACCCAGTACTTC. The encoded protein is CASSLDRGRWQETQYF.

This rearrangement joins TRBV5-1 to TRBJ2-5, with 12 bases lining up with TRBD1. The CDR3 is 16 amino acids. The V gene's germline CDR1 is SGHRS and CDR2 YFSETQ. The J segment lost 5 bases and the V segment lost 0 bases, leaving 5 bases of the junction unmatched. The CDR3 here is CASSLGGQGAGETQYF. CDR3 nucleotides: TGCGCCAGCAGCTTGGGGGGACAGGGGGCCGGGGAGACCCAGTACTTC. Based on the CDR3 plus reference TRBV5-1 and TRBJ2-5, the full variable domain is KAGVTQTPRYLIKTRGQQVTLSCSPISGHRSVSWYQQTPGQGLQFLFEYFSETQRNKGNFPGRFSGRQFSNSRSEMNVSTLELGDSALYLCASSLGGQGAGETQYFGPGTRLLVL.

The genes are TRBV5-1 and TRBJ1-1; D possibly corresponds to TRBD1 (6 bases). Germline CDR1 reads SGHRS; CDR2 reads YFSETQ. Trimming shortened V by 0 bases and J by 5 bases, and 14 bases separated the two germline ends. The CDR3 is 15 amino acids. CDR3 protein: CASSLAQGSGTEAFF. The CDR3 DNA reads TGCGCCAGCAGCTTGGCACAGGGTTCCGGGACTGAAGCTTTCTTT. Together with reference TRBV5-1 and TRBJ1-1, the CDR3 gives the full variable domain: KAGVTQTPRYLIKTRGQQVTLSCSPISGHRSVSWYQQTPGQGLQFLFEYFSETQRNKGNFPGRFSGRQFSNSRSEMNVSTLELGDSALYLCASSLAQGSGTEAFFGQGTRLTVV.

The CDR3 bases are TGTGCCAGCAGCTCTAGCGGGACCACAGATACGCAGTATTTT. Translation: CASSSSGTTDTQYF. V gene TRBV5-4 combines with J gene TRBJ2-3, with 9 bases aligning to TRBD2. This CDR3 is built from 14 residues. Germline V gene sequence: CDR1 SGHNT, CDR2 YYREEE (reference sequence). Trimming took 3 bases from V and 2 from J; bases not matched to a gene: 1.

Remarks on this clone: Its ends do not fully match the called genes, so a read error is possible. This rearrangement joins TRBV18 to TRBJ2-7; weak D call: TRBD1 (6 bases). Germline CDR1 and CDR2: KGHSH and LQKENI. The CDR3 contains 14 residues. CDR3 nucleotide sequence: TGTGCCAGCTTACCAGGACAGCCACCAGCGAAGCAGTACTTC. It specifies CASLPGQPPAKQYF. The full variable domain, in which reference TRBV18 and TRBJ2-7 provide the parts outside the CDR3, is NAGVMQNPRHLVRRRGQEARLRCSPMKGHSHVYWYRQLPEEGLKFMVYLQKENIIDESGMPKERFSAEFPKEGPSILRIQQVVRGDSAAYFCASLPGQPPAKQYFGPGTRLTVT.

There are many counts of this clone. The rearrangement joins TRBV4-1 to TRBJ1-5; a possible D gene is TRBD1 (5 bases). V dropped 0 bases and J dropped 2 bases, with 14 bases sitting between them. This CDR3 contains 17 residues. Looked up from germline, CDR1 is MGHRA and CDR2 is YSYEKL. CDR3 residues: CASSQEISGFGNQPQHF. DNA for the CDR3: TGCGCCAGCAGCCAAGAGATCTCAGGGTTTGGCAATCAGCCCCAGCATTTT.

Here the CDR3 DNA reads TGCGCCAGCAGCTTGGATAACTTAGCGGGAGGGACAGATACGCAGTATTTT. The encoded protein is CASSLDNLAGGTDTQYF. This sequence joins TRBV5-1 and TRBJ2-3, with 11 nucleotides matching TRBD2. Germline trimming cut 0 bases from V and 3 bases from J; bases unmatched to any gene: 6. Germline lookup yields CDR1 SGHRS and CDR2 YFSETQ. This CDR3 has 17 residues. The full variable domain, its missing parts supplied by reference TRBV5-1 and TRBJ2-3, is KAGVTQTPRYLIKTRGQQVTLSCSPISGHRSVSWYQQTPGQGLQFLFEYFSETQRNKGNFPGRFSGRQFSNSRSEMNVSTLELGDSALYLCASSLDNLAGGTDTQYFGPGTRLTVL.

The chain recombines TRBV7-2 with TRBJ2-7, with 7 bases that match TRBD2. Looked up from germline, CDR1 is SGHTA and CDR2 is FQGNSA. V lost 4 bases and J lost 12; bases outside the gene matches: 12. The CDR3 has 13 residues. DNA for the CDR3: TGTGCCAGCAGCTCTTATATATTGGGACTACCGTACTTC. Translating gives CASSSYILGLPYF.

As concerns this clone: Other DNA sequences in the sample encode the same CDR3. J is TRBJ1-1 and V is TRBV5-4; D gene unclear. The CDR3 has 14 amino acids. Trimming took 0 bases from V and 5 from J, leaving 11 bases between them. Germline-derived CDR1 and CDR2 are SGHNT and YYREEE (reference sequence). CDR3: CASSLDPGGTEAFF. As DNA, the CDR3 is TGTGCCAGCAGCTTGGATCCGGGAGGGACTGAAGCTTTCTTT.

The chain has TRBV7-3 and TRBJ2-1; D unclear. The V gene lost 5 bases and the J gene lost 2 bases, with 10 bases spanning the gap. Per germline, CDR1 SGHTA and CDR2 FQGTGA. CDR3 length: 14 residues. CDR3 nucleotides: TGTGCCAGCAGCCTTAGTCCCGCCTACAATGAGCAGTTCTTC. Encoded protein: CASSLSPAYNEQFF. Combining the CDR3 with reference TRBV7-3 and TRBJ2-1 gives the whole variable domain GAGVSQTPSNKVTEKGKYVELRCDPISGHTALYWYRQSLGQGPEFLIYFQGTGAADDSGLPNDRFFAVRPEGSVSTLKIQRTERGDSAVYLCASSLSPAYNEQFFGPGTRLTVL.

The chain couples TRBV4-2 to TRBJ1-2; 8 nucleotides line up with TRBD1. CDR3 length: 14 residues. The V gene's germline CDR1 is LGHNA and CDR2 YNFKEQ. V trimming: 4 bases; J trimming: 6 bases; junction bases outside the gene matches: 7. CDR3 region: CASSPDRGWDGYTF. In DNA, the CDR3 is TGTGCCAGCAGCCCCGACAGGGGATGGGATGGCTACACCTTC.

This sequence joins TRBV21-1 and TRBJ2-7; the table's D call, TRBD2, has no DNA check behind it. TRBV21-1 is deemed a pseudogene. CDR3 length: 18 residues. CDR3 in DNA: TGTGCCAGCAGCAAAGATGTGGTGCAGGGACTGAGCTCCTACGAGCAGTACGTC. Translating it yields CASSKDVVQGLSSYEQYV.

V and J are TRBV6-5 and TRBJ1-5; D ambiguous. Per the germline V gene, CDR1 is MNHEY and CDR2 is SVGAGI. The V gene lost 0 bases and the J gene lost 4 bases, with 7 bases spanning the gap. CDR3 size: 14 residues. The CDR3 sequence is CASSYSNRNQPQHF. Written as DNA, the CDR3 is TGTGCCAGCAGTTACTCGAACAGAAATCAGCCCCAGCATTTT.

This chain connects TRBV21-1 to TRBJ2-1; TRBD1 is taken as the D call from the table, unchecked against the DNA. TRBV21-1 is tagged as a pseudogene. This CDR3 has 16 amino acids. The CDR3 region is CASSKGRQGRTNEQFF. CDR3 bases: TGTGCCAGCAGCAAAGGTCGACAGGGTCGAACGAATGAGCAGTTCTTC.

The J gene is TRBJ1-2, the V gene TRBV5-1, with 7 nucleotides matching TRBD1. Looked up from germline, CDR1 is SGHRS and CDR2 is YFSETQ. With 4 bases clipped from V and 0 bases from J, the junction kept 0 bases outside the gene matches. CDR3 length equals 13 residues. CDR3 residues: CASSGQANYGYTF. The CDR3 DNA is TGCGCCAGCAGCGGACAGGCTAACTATGGCTACACCTTC.

The chain has TRBV5-6 and TRBJ2-3, with 10 positions matching TRBD1. CDR3 length: 16 amino acids. Germline V gene sequence: CDR1 SGHDT, CDR2 YYEEEE. The junction had 12 bases not matched to a gene; V was cut back by 4 bases and J by 7 bases. The CDR3 protein is CASSHGPGQGRNTQYF. The CDR3 nucleotides are TGTGCCAGCAGCCACGGACCGGGACAGGGGAGGAATACGCAGTATTTT. The full variable domain, rest sourced from reference TRBV5-6 and TRBJ2-3, is DAGVTQSPTHLIKTRGQQVTLRCSPKSGHDTVSWYQQALGQGPQFIFQYYEEEERQRGNFPDRFSGHQFPNYSSELNVNALLLGDSALYLCASSHGPGQGRNTQYFGPGTRLTVL.

The chain links TRBV12-3 or TRBV12-4 to TRBJ2-3, with 8 bases aligning to TRBD1. V shed 4 bases and J 6 bases; nucleotides not matched to a gene: 0. The CDR3 runs to 12 residues. The CDR3 coding sequence is TGTGCCAGCAGTTGGACAGGGGATACGCAGTATTTT. This encodes CASSWTGDTQYF.

The genes are TRBV24-1 and TRBJ1-5; 7 bases match TRBD1. This CDR3 region has 15 residues. Germline V gene sequence: CDR1 KGHDR, CDR2 SFDVKD. V lost 4 bases to trimming and J lost 2 bases; unmatched junction nucleotides: 4. The CDR3 loop is CATSENRGGNQPQHF. CDR3 coding DNA: TGTGCCACCAGTGAGAACAGGGGAGGCAATCAGCCCCAGCATTTT.

CDR3 sequence reads: CASRVTTGIPEAFF. The CDR3 DNA follows: TGTGCCAGTAGAGTCACCACAGGGATCCCTGAAGCTTTCTTT. This chain links TRBV19 with TRBJ1-1; tentative D call: TRBD1 (6 bases). CDR1 and CDR2 (germline): LNHDA, SQIVND (reference sequence). This CDR3 has 14 residues. V was pared by 6 bases and J by 6 bases, with 17 bases between.

The V and J genes are TRBV18 and TRBJ1-6, with 9 nucleotides matching TRBD1. The CDR3 consists of 16 residues. Germline CDR1 is KGHSH and CDR2 is LQKENI. J lost 8 bases, V lost 3 bases, and 8 bases had no gene match. CDR3 nucleotides: TGTGCCAGCTCACCCAACCAGGGACAGGGACATTCACCCCTCCACTTT. This codes for CASSPNQGQGHSPLHF.

V and J are TRBV6-5 and TRBJ2-3; tentative D call: TRBD2 (6 bases). The CDR3 is 15 amino acids. Germline V gives CDR1 MNHEY, CDR2 SVGAGI. V lost 6 bases to trimming and J lost 2 bases, with 15 bases between them. The CDR3 DNA sequence: TGTGCCAGCAGGACCGGGACTTTCTACACAGATACGCAGTATTTT. The encoded protein is CASRTGTFYTDTQYF.

The table lists this clone with a count of one. An end of the junction does not agree with germline; a read error may underlie this. This chain connects TRBV7-7 to TRBJ2-5; the D gene is possibly TRBD2 (6 bases). CDR3 length: 15 residues. Per germline, CDR1 SSHAT and CDR2 FNYEAQ (reference sequence). This chain's CDR3 is CASSLLLGGEWTQYF. In DNA form, the CDR3 reads TGTGCTAGCAGCTTATTGCTGGGCGGGGAGTGGACCCAGTACTTC.

This clone came up once. J is TRBJ2-5 and V is TRBV14; D might be TRBD1 (8 bases). This CDR3 has 15 amino acids. Germline CDR1 and CDR2: SGHDN and FVKESK. Trimming took 4 bases from V and 3 from J, leaving 15 bases between them. The CDR3 DNA reads as TGTGCCAGCAGCCCTCGGACAGGGAGGGAAGAGACCCAGTACTTC. This encodes CASSPRTGREETQYF.

The V call is TRBV10-3, the J call TRBJ1-5, with 9 bases fitting TRBD1. Germline values: CDR1 ENHRY, CDR2 SYGVKD. Unmatched junction bases numbered 7, after V lost 4 bases and J lost 6 bases. The CDR3 extends over 15 amino acids. In DNA form, the CDR3 reads TGTGCCATCAGTGGGACAGGGGAGAAAGGTCAGCCCCAGCATTTT. Protein sequence: CAISGTGEKGQPQHF.

This clone was counted a single time. The chain couples TRBV18 to TRBJ1-4; 7 bases are a match to TRBD1. The CDR3 has 15 residues. The germline CDR1 and CDR2 sequences are KGHSH and LQKENI. V lost 0 bases and J lost 7; bases outside the gene matches: 5. In DNA form, the CDR3 reads TGTGCCAGCTCACCACCCAGGGGGGAAGGTGAAAAACTGTTTTTT. This encodes CASSPPRGEGEKLFF.

This clone was counted once. V is TRBV18 and J is TRBJ2-5; 7 bases line up with TRBD2. The CDR3 is made up of 14 amino acids. Germline trimming cut 3 bases from V and 6 bases from J; bases unmatched to any gene: 7. Germline V gives CDR1 KGHSH, CDR2 LQKENI. This CDR3 is CASSPPSGFQTQYF. DNA of the CDR3: TGTGCCAGCTCACCGCCTAGCGGCTTTCAGACCCAGTACTTC.